The subject of this entry is one T cell receptor beta chain. What it binds is not known. Running of the v3.0 immunoSEQ assay took place at survey level. The method was immunoSEQ multiplex PCR; TCRdb's version includes in-frame clones alone and lacks a portion of them. The sample carries fewer than 40,000 clones, approximately 87% recorded once. The source of the sample is a study of long-term antiretroviral therapy in people with HIV. Study-wide results and limits: Clonal populations expanded prior to ART predominated within the repertoire at all time points.

Participants with HIV, all of them, were treated in the United States. The receptor was isolated from a woman between 45 and 60 years old with HIV. The input for sequencing was unsorted PBMCs, taken 1.2 years after starting antiretroviral therapy.

For the CDR3, the DNA is TGTGCCAGCAGTTTGCCAGGGGCGGGTGGCTACACCTTC. Its translation: CASSLPGAGGYTF. The J gene is TRBJ1-2, the V gene TRBV2; possible D gene TRBD1, 6 bases. Germline V gene data show CDR1 as SNHLY and CDR2 as FYNNEI. The CDR3 has 13 residues. Trimming took off 5 bases at V and 7 bases at J, with 14 bases between the two ends. The whole variable domain, remainder taken from reference TRBV2 and TRBJ1-2, is EPEVTQTPSHQVTQMGQEVILRCVPISNHLYFYWYRQILGQKVEFLVSFYNNEISEKSEIFDDQFSVERPDGSNFTLKIRSTKLEDSAMYFCASSLPGAGGYTFGSGTRLTVV.